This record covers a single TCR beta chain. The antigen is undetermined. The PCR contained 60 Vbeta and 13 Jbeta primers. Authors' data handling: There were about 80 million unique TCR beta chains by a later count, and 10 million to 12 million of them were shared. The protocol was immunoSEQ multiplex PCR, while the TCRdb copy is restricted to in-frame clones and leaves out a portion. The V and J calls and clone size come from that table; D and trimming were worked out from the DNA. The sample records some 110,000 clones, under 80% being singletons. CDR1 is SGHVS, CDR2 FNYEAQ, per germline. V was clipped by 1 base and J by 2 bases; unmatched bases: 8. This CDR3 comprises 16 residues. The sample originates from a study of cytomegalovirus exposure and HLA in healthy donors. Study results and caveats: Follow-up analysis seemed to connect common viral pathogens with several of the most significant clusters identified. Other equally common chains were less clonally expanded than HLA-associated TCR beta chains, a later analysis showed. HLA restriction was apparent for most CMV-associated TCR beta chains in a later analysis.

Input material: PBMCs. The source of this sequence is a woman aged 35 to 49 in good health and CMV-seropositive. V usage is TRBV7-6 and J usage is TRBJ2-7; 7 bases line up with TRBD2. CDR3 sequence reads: CASSLGGGRGAYEQYF. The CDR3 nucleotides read TGTGCCAGCAGCTTAGGAGGCGGGAGAGGGGCCTACGAGCAGTACTTC.